Listed here are 30 T cell receptor beta chains from one sample, sequenced in a study of T cell responses to AZD1222 COVID-19 vaccine. The method was immunoSEQ multiplex PCR; TCRdb's version includes in-frame clones alone and lacks a portion of them. The sample consists of about 88,000 clones, 85% to 90% of them appearing once. Sequenced here: peripheral blood, sampled 28 days after the second AZD1222 dose. The origin of the receptors is an adult who received the AZD1222 COVID-19 vaccine.

This chain links TRBV5-1 with TRBJ1-6, with 8 bases lining up with TRBD1. This CDR3 has 14 amino acids. V gave up 0 bases and J gave up 7 bases; unmatched junction bases: 0. Germline V CDR1 and CDR2: SGHRS, YFSETQ. This chain's CDR3 is CASSLAGGNSPLHF. The CDR3 coding sequence is TGCGCCAGCAGCTTGGCAGGGGGCAATTCACCCCTCCACTTT.

The chain has TRBV6-2 or TRBV6-3 and TRBJ2-3; D not certain. Trimming shortened V by 3 bases and J by 1 base, and 11 bases separated the two germline ends. The CDR3 totals 15 residues. Germline CDR1 MNHEY, CDR2 SVGEGT. The CDR3 region is CASSYFGRGTDTQYF. CDR3 bases: TGTGCCAGCAGTTATTTCGGAAGGGGCACAGATACGCAGTATTTT.

The chain is built from TRBV6-5 and TRBJ2-4; D possibly corresponds to TRBD2 (6 bases). The CDR3 consists of 14 residues. Trimming cost V 5 bases and J 0 bases, with 8 bases left between them. Per germline, CDR1 MNHEY and CDR2 SVGAGI. CDR3 region: CASSTGGAKNIQYF. The CDR3, as DNA: TGTGCCAGCAGTACCGGGGGAGCCAAAAACATTCAGTACTTC.

A single count supports this clone. The rearrangement joins TRBV7-8 to TRBJ1-4, with a tentative D call TRBD1 (6 bases). The germline V and J ends were trimmed by 1 base and 5 bases, with 11 bases remaining between them. Germline CDR1 reads SGHVS; CDR2 reads FQNEAQ. The CDR3 contains 15 residues. CDR3 nucleotides: TGTGCCAGCAGCTTAGGGGGACAAGCCAATGAAAAACTGTTTTTT. Encoded protein: CASSLGGQANEKLFF.

This sequence joins TRBV5-6 and TRBJ2-5, with no clear D. The CDR3 is 13 amino acids. Trimming removed 4 bases at V and 5 bases at J, with 12 bases between. CDR1 and CDR2 from the germline V gene are SGHDT and YYEEEE. This CDR3 is CASSQTSAETQYF. The CDR3 DNA sequence: TGTGCCAGCAGCCAAACTTCGGCCGAGACCCAGTACTTC.

The gene calls are TRBV7-9 and TRBJ1-5; 8 bases match TRBD1. This CDR3 region has 12 residues. The germline gives CDR1 SEHNR, CDR2 FQNEAQ (reference sequence). V was pared by 1 base and J by 15 bases, with 5 bases of the junction left unmatched. CDR3 in DNA: TGTGCCAGCAGCTTAGGGACAGGGTTGTGGCATTTT. Amino acid sequence: CASSLGTGLWHF.

The chain combines TRBV5-1 with TRBJ2-5; D possibly uses TRBD1 or TRBD2 (5 bases each). The V gene lost 0 bases and the J gene lost 7 bases, with 7 bases spanning the gap. The length of the CDR3 is 12 residues. Germline V CDR1 and CDR2: SGHRS, YFSETQ. This CDR3 is CASSLEGTTQYF. Here the CDR3 DNA reads TGCGCCAGCAGCTTGGAAGGGACGACCCAGTACTTC.

The rearrangement uses TRBV14 and TRBJ2-3; D call uncertain. The ends were cut back, 4 bases at V and 1 base at J, with 15 bases in the middle. The CDR3 is 16 residues long. Germline V gives CDR1 SGHDN, CDR2 FVKESK. The CDR3 region has the DNA TGTGCCAGCAGCCTTAACGGCGGCGTGGGCACAGATACGCAGTATTTT. This encodes CASSLNGGVGTDTQYF.

The chain is built from TRBV7-2 and TRBJ1-5, with 8 bases fitting TRBD1. Losses at the gene ends were 2 bases for V and 4 bases for J; bases not matched to a gene: 4. The V gene's germline CDR1 is SGHTA and CDR2 FQGNSA. CDR3 size: 15 residues. The CDR3 reads CASSLQGAWNQPQHF. The CDR3 nucleotides read TGTGCCAGCAGCTTACAGGGGGCCTGGAATCAGCCCCAGCATTTT.

As DNA, the CDR3 is TGTGCCAGCACCGGAGGGACAGCAAACACTGAAGCTTTCTTT. This gives the protein CASTGGTANTEAFF. This chain uses TRBV2 with TRBJ1-1, with TRBD1 matching over 7 bases. V was pared by 7 bases and J by 2 bases, with 7 bases of the junction left unmatched. In germline, CDR1 is SNHLY, CDR2 FYNNEI. This CDR3 is built from 14 residues. The full variable domain, in which reference TRBV2 and TRBJ1-1 provide the parts outside the CDR3, is EPEVTQTPSHQVTQMGQEVILRCVPISNHLYFYWYRQILGQKVEFLVSFYNNEISEKSEIFDDQFSVERPDGSNFTLKIRSTKLEDSAMYFCASTGGTANTEAFFGQGTRLTVV.

This clone was found a few times. The genes are TRBV7-9 and TRBJ2-1; 13 nucleotides match TRBD2. The V and J ends lost 5 bases and 4 bases, in that order; junction bases with no gene match: 5. Per the germline V gene, CDR1 is SEHNR and CDR2 is FQNEAQ (reference sequence). The CDR3 is 16 residues long. The CDR3 is CASSLRGLAGYNEQFF. In DNA, the CDR3 is TGTGCCAGCAGCCTTAGGGGACTAGCGGGGTACAATGAGCAGTTCTTC.

On this clone itself: The limits of the CDR3 on the DNA are not certain, so only TCRdb's listed CDR3 is given. The J gene is TRBJ2-4, the V gene TRBV30. Germline assignment: CDR1 GTSNPN and CDR2 SVGIG (reference sequence). A total of 15 residues make up the CDR3, ends included. CDR3 sequence: CAWSSSGFAKNIQYF.

The V and J genes are TRBV7-2 and TRBJ2-7, with 11 bases identical to TRBD2. The CDR3 consists of 14 residues. In germline, CDR1 is SGHTA, CDR2 FQGNSA. Unmatched junction bases numbered 8, after V lost 7 bases and J lost 6 bases. The CDR3 region has the DNA TGTGCCAGCACATTAGCGGGGGGGTATGGCGAGCAGTACTTC. Its translation: CASTLAGGYGEQYF.

This chain uses TRBV5-5 with TRBJ1-5; D not certain. CDR1 and CDR2 (germline): SGHKS, YYEKEE (reference sequence). Trimming left V 4 bases short and J 4 bases short, with 9 bases between. The CDR3 contains 13 residues. CDR3: CASSLLWNQPQHF. The CDR3 region has the DNA TGTGCCAGCAGCCTTCTATGGAATCAGCCCCAGCATTTT.

The rearrangement joins TRBV5-6 to TRBJ2-3; D ambiguous. V gave up 1 base and J gave up 3 bases, with 12 bases separating them. The CDR3 is 15 residues long. Germline CDR1 is SGHDT and CDR2 is YYEEEE. In DNA, the CDR3 is TGTGCCAGCAGCTTGTTGGGCCTGTCGACAGATACGCAGTATTTT. Translated, it gives CASSLLGLSTDTQYF.

The chain recombines TRBV7-3 with TRBJ1-1; D call uncertain. The CDR3 has 13 residues. Trimming took 7 bases from V and 1 from J, leaving 10 bases between them. CDR1 and CDR2 from the germline V gene are SGHTA and FQGTGA. CDR3 nucleotide sequence: TGTGCCAGCAAGACCGCGGGGAACACTGAAGCTTTCTTT. It translates to CASKTAGNTEAFF.

The CDR3 nucleotides are TGTGCCATTAGCGAGGGGGGCTCTAATGAAAAACTGTTTTTT. Translated, it gives CAISEGGSNEKLFF. This chain connects TRBV10-3 to TRBJ1-4; TRBD1 is a possible D gene (6 bases). Trimming took off 9 bases at V and 3 bases at J, with 14 bases between the two ends. Germline V gives CDR1 ENHRY, CDR2 SYGVKD. This CDR3 has 14 amino acids.

In DNA, the CDR3 is TGTGCCAGCAGCGGCGGGGGGACGAGGTTAGGCTATGGCTACACCTTC. Encoded protein: CASSGGGTRLGYGYTF. The rearrangement links TRBV5-4 to TRBJ1-2; TRBD1 might be the D (5 bases). From germline, CDR1 is SGHNT and CDR2 YYREEE (reference sequence). Trimming pared 4 bases from V and 4 bases from J, leaving 20 bases between. The CDR3 contains 16 residues.

The rearrangement uses TRBV30 and TRBJ2-7, with D uncertain. CDR1 GTSNPN and CDR2 SVGIG come from the germline V gene (reference sequence). This CDR3 region has 15 residues. The ends were cut back, 4 bases at V and 0 bases at J, with 16 bases in the middle. The CDR3 here is CAWIPGQYSSYEQYF. The DNA of the CDR3 is TGTGCCTGGATCCCTGGTCAATATAGCTCCTACGAGCAGTACTTC.

This clone came up once. The chain is built from TRBV19 and TRBJ1-3; D call uncertain. This CDR3 has 17 amino acids. Trimming removed 6 bases from V and 2 bases from J, with 20 bases in between. Looked up from germline, CDR1 is LNHDA and CDR2 is SQIVND (reference sequence). The CDR3 protein is CASRKGSGFSAGNTIYF. Here the CDR3 DNA reads TGTGCCAGTAGGAAGGGTTCAGGCTTTTCGGCTGGAAACACCATATATTTT.

CDR3 region: CASSWGRPAGYTF. CDR3 coding DNA: TGTGCCAGCAGTTGGGGTAGGCCCGCGGGCTACACCTTC. The chain couples TRBV12-3 or TRBV12-4 to TRBJ1-2; D unresolved. The CDR3 sequence is 13 residues long. With 4 bases removed from V and 8 bases from J, the gap between germline ends came to 14 bases.

The chain combines TRBV7-9 with TRBJ2-4; 9 bases agree with TRBD1. Trimming cost V 4 bases and J 8 bases; bases outside gene matches: 9. The germline gives CDR1 SEHNR, CDR2 FQNEAQ (reference sequence). The CDR3 covers 15 residues. DNA of the CDR3: TGTGCCAGCAGCTCAGGACAGGGGATGGGGGACATTCAGTACTTC. Its protein is CASSSGQGMGDIQYF.

The chain employs TRBV6-5 and TRBJ1-4; possible D gene TRBD1, 6 bases. CDR3 length equals 14 residues. The germline V gene has CDR1 MNHEY and CDR2 SVGAGI. Trimming took 3 bases from V and 7 from J, leaving 12 bases between them. The CDR3 reads CASSYMGAGEKLFF. CDR3 bases: TGTGCCAGCAGTTATATGGGGGCGGGTGAAAAACTGTTTTTT.

The rearrangement uses TRBV30 and TRBJ2-1; D might be TRBD1 or TRBD2, each matching 5 bases. This CDR3 is built from 13 residues. V dropped 5 bases and J dropped 4 bases, with 12 bases sitting between them. Germline V CDR1 and CDR2: GTSNPN, SVGIG (reference sequence). CDR3 region: CAWEPGRYNEQFF. The CDR3 bases are TGTGCCTGGGAGCCGGGACGGTACAATGAGCAGTTCTTC.

The gene calls are TRBV3-1 (or the pseudogene TRBV3-2) and TRBJ1-1, with TRBD1 identical over 8 bases. The CDR3 is 11 residues long. Looked up from germline, CDR1 is LGHDT and CDR2 is YNNKEL (reference sequence). The junction had 6 bases not matched to a gene; V was cut back by 8 bases and J by 10 bases. CDR3 region: CASRGQGPAFF. CDR3 DNA: TGTGCCAGCCGAGGACAGGGACCAGCTTTCTTT.

The rearrangement uses TRBV6-6 and TRBJ2-5; possibly TRBD1 or TRBD2 for D (6 bases each). Germline V gene data show CDR1 as MNHNY and CDR2 as SVGAGI (reference sequence). The germline V and J ends were trimmed by 7 bases and 3 bases, with 18 bases remaining between them. This CDR3 spans 15 amino acids. In DNA, the CDR3 is TGTGCCAGCACCCTACTTGGAGGGGGGAAAGAGACCCAGTACTTC. Residues: CASTLLGGGKETQYF.

The J gene is TRBJ1-2, the V gene TRBV19; TRBD1 might be the D (6 bases). CDR1 is LNHDA and CDR2 is SQIVND in the germline V gene (reference sequence). The CDR3 length is 16 residues. Trimming cost V 2 bases and J 4 bases, with 17 bases left between them. Here the CDR3 reads CASSILPDRGIYGYTF. The CDR3 nucleotides are TGTGCCAGTAGTATACTCCCGGACAGAGGAATCTATGGCTACACCTTC.

This chain joins TRBV19 and TRBJ2-7, with D perhaps matching TRBD1 or TRBD2 (5 bases each). The CDR3 consists of 13 residues. CDR1 and CDR2 (germline): LNHDA, SQIVND (reference sequence). Trimming took off 9 bases at V and 7 bases at J, with 19 bases between the two ends. CDR3 sequence reads: CASSGTLRREQYF. CDR3 DNA: TGTGCCAGCTCCGGGACCTTGCGGCGGGAGCAGTACTTC. Combining the CDR3 with reference TRBV19 and TRBJ2-7 gives the whole variable domain DGGITQSPKYLFRKEGQNVTLSCEQNLNHDAMYWYRQDPGQGLRLIYYSQIVNDFQKGDIAEGYSVSREKKESFPLTVTSAQKNPTAFYLCASSGTLRREQYFGPGTRLTVT.

The table lists this clone with a few counts. The chain links TRBV5-4 to TRBJ1-1, with 7 bases matching TRBD1. V shed 0 bases and J 5 bases; nucleotides not matched to a gene: 1. Germline loops: CDR1 SGHNT, CDR2 YYREEE (reference sequence). The CDR3 covers 13 residues. DNA of the CDR3: TGTGCCAGCAGCTTGGACAGGGGTACTGAAGCTTTCTTT. The encoded protein is CASSLDRGTEAFF.

The chain is built from TRBV3-1 (or the pseudogene TRBV3-2) and TRBJ2-3; 9 bases match TRBD1. Germline V gene lookup returns CDR1 LGHDT and CDR2 YNNKEL (reference sequence). CDR3 length equals 15 residues. Losses at the gene ends were 4 bases for V and 2 bases for J; bases not matched to a gene: 4. The CDR3 DNA sequence: TGTGCCAGCAGCCCCTGGGACAGGGTCACAGATACGCAGTATTTT. This translates into CASSPWDRVTDTQYF.